One and the same sample provided the 12 T cell receptor beta chains below, sequenced in a study of radiotherapy plus CTLA-4 blockade in lung cancer. The assay was immunoSEQ multiplex PCR, and TCRdb's table has in-frame clones only and misses some. The sample records roughly 90,000 clones, around 81% being singletons. Specimen: peripheral blood, collected from a patient treated with radiotherapy plus ipilimumab. The receptor set was obtained from a human donor with non-small cell lung cancer who had a partial response to radiotherapy plus ipilimumab. Some clones in this sample may be carry-over from other donors' samples.

A few counts support this clone. The rearrangement links TRBV14 to TRBJ2-7; 8 bases are shared with TRBD2. This CDR3 spans 16 amino acids. V gave up 1 base and J gave up 4 bases; unmatched junction bases: 9. The V gene's germline CDR1 is SGHDN and CDR2 FVKESK. CDR3 in DNA: TGTGCCAGCAGCCAAGCGAGCGGGAGCGGGTTTTACGAGCAGTACTTC. As protein: CASSQASGSGFYEQYF. Complete variable domain (other parts from reference TRBV14 and TRBJ2-7): EAGVTQFPSHSVIEKGQTVTLRCDPISGHDNLYWYRRVMGKEIKFLLHFVKESKQDESGMPNNRFLAERTGGTYSTLKVQPAELEDSGVYFCASSQASGSGFYEQYFGPGTRLTVT.

The chain employs TRBV11-2 and TRBJ1-1, with unresolved D. V lost 1 base to trimming and J lost 4 bases, with 13 bases between them. Looked up from germline, CDR1 is SGHAT and CDR2 is FQNNGV. The CDR3 has 15 amino acids. CDR3 sequence (DNA): TGTGCCAGCAGCTTAGGTACGAGGGTCGGCACTGAAGCTTTCTTT. Translation gives CASSLGTRVGTEAFF.

This clone was observed a handful of times. The genes are TRBV4-3 and TRBJ1-3; D call uncertain. This CDR3 region has 13 residues. In germline, CDR1 is LGHNA, CDR2 YSLEER. V was shortened by 1 base and J by 3 bases, with 4 bases between the two germline ends. This CDR3 reads CASSQARGNTIYF. In nucleotides, the CDR3 is TGCGCCAGCAGCCAAGCCCGTGGAAACACCATATATTTT.

CDR3 sequence reads: CASSQDGVGRDSPLHF. The CDR3 DNA reads TGCGCCAGCAGCCAAGATGGGGTCGGCAGGGATTCACCCCTCCACTTT. V gene TRBV4-1 combines with J gene TRBJ1-6; D perhaps matches TRBD1 (5 bases). V was cut by 0 bases and J by 8 bases, with 14 bases left in between. This CDR3 is 16 amino acids long. Germline CDR1 and CDR2: MGHRA and YSYEKL.

The V and J genes are TRBV27 and TRBJ2-5; possible D gene TRBD2, 6 bases. V lost 6 bases and J lost 1, with 15 bases in between. This CDR3 spans 15 amino acids. CDR1 and CDR2 from the germline V gene are MNHEY and SMNVEV (reference sequence). The CDR3 loop reads CASSMTSGGQETQYF. DNA for the CDR3: TGTGCCAGCAGCATGACTAGTGGGGGCCAAGAGACCCAGTACTTC.

This sequence joins TRBV28 and TRBJ2-3; 7 nucleotides match TRBD2. Trimming at V came to 7 bases and at J to 1 base, leaving 11 bases not matched to a gene. CDR3 length equals 16 residues. CDR1 and CDR2 (germline): MDHEN, SYDVKM. The CDR3 here is CASTAWTGGRTDTQYF. CDR3 DNA: TGTGCCAGCACAGCTTGGACGGGAGGTCGCACAGATACGCAGTATTTT.

The chain has TRBV14 and TRBJ1-1; D is unclear. The germline V gene has CDR1 SGHDN and CDR2 FVKESK. V was cut by 2 bases and J by 0 bases, with 13 bases left in between. The CDR3 consists of 16 residues. In DNA form, the CDR3 reads TGTGCCAGCAGCCAATATCAGCGCACCATGAACACTGAAGCTTTCTTT. It encodes CASSQYQRTMNTEAFF.

The chain recombines TRBV10-3 with TRBJ1-4; D not resolved. The CDR3 spans 13 residues. CDR1 and CDR2 (germline): ENHRY, SYGVKD. V gave up 3 bases and J gave up 5 bases, with 7 bases separating them. CDR3: CAISDSSNEKLFF. In DNA, the CDR3 is TGTGCCATCAGTGATAGTTCGAATGAAAAACTGTTTTTT.

This clone occurred a few times. This chain connects TRBV7-9 to TRBJ1-1, with 7 bases that match TRBD1. Germline V gene sequence: CDR1 SEHNR, CDR2 FQNEAQ (reference sequence). With V trimmed by 5 bases and J by 3 bases, 15 bases remained unmatched. This CDR3 spans 17 amino acids. CDR3 sequence (DNA): TGTGCCAGCAGCGGGTGGGACATAGGGGGCGACGACACTGAAGCTTTCTTT. It codes for CASSGWDIGGDDTEAFF.

V gene TRBV10-2 combines with J gene TRBJ2-3; 13 nucleotides agree with TRBD2. Trimming removed 2 bases from V and 7 bases from J; junction bases left unmatched: 6. The V gene's germline CDR1 is WSHSY and CDR2 SAAADI. The CDR3 is made up of 16 amino acids. In nucleotides, the CDR3 is TGCGCCAGCAGTGAGGGGGGACTAGCGGGGATTTATACGCAGTATTTT. Translating it yields CASSEGGLAGIYTQYF.

This clone has just a few counts. The J gene is TRBJ2-1, the V gene TRBV29-1, with a weak D call TRBD2 (6 bases). Trimming left V 8 bases short and J 4 bases short, with 18 bases between. The CDR3 is 14 amino acids. Germline V gives CDR1 SQVTM, CDR2 ANQGSEA. DNA for the CDR3: TGCAGCTCAACCGACTGGCGGGATTACAATGAGCAGTTCTTC. It specifies CSSTDWRDYNEQFF.

The chain has TRBV28 and TRBJ1-1; D ambiguous. Trimming pared 4 bases from V and 1 base from J, leaving 7 bases between. Germline CDR1 reads MDHEN; CDR2 reads SYDVKM. The CDR3 covers 13 residues. CDR3: CASSSHTNTEAFF. The CDR3 DNA is TGTGCCAGCAGTTCGCACACGAACACTGAAGCTTTCTTT. The full variable domain, completed using reference TRBV28 and TRBJ1-1, is DVKVTQSSRYLVKRTGEKVFLECVQDMDHENMFWYRQDPGLGLRLIYFSYDVKMKEKGDIPEGYSVSREKKERFSLILESASTNQTSMYLCASSSHTNTEAFFGQGTRLTVV.